One T cell receptor beta chain is described in this entry. Per the original data handling: Reference gene primer amplification yielded estimated nucleated cell counts. Sequenced by immunoSEQ multiplex PCR; TCRdb stores in-frame clones only, minus some. The V and J calls and clone size come from that table; D and trimming were worked out from the DNA. The profile shows 400,000 or so clones, around 89% of them singletons. This sample stems from a study of blood T cell repertoires in COVID-19. Turning to the study itself: There were acute and convalescent COVID-19 samples, and they came from the United States, Italy and Spain.

Material: PBMCs or T cells enriched from blood (not recorded which). The receptor was derived from a young man who had recovered from COVID-19.

The CDR3 DNA reads as TGTGCCAGCAGTGCCTATCAAAAGCTCCTTGTGGACACTGAAGCTTTCTTT. Translation: CASSAYQKLLVDTEAFF. The rearrangement uses TRBV6-4 and TRBJ1-1; D remains ambiguous. V lost 4 bases and J 3 bases, leaving 21 bases between the germline ends. The CDR3 runs to 17 residues. Germline values: CDR1 MRHNA, CDR2 SNTAGT.